This TCR beta chain came from a study of T cells in localized non-small cell lung cancer (dated by TCRdb to 2020 to 2022). In terms of the full investigation: The study analyzed T cell repertoires of 200 to 250 early-stage NSCLC patients, comparing tumors and uninvolved tumor-adjacent lungs. The cohort consisted of under 300 treatment-naive NSCLC patients whose localized lung tumors had been resected. Of the NSCLC patients, around 130 were male and about a hundred were female, and the mean age was approximately 69 years.

V sheds 1 base and J sheds 2 bases, leaving 6 bases between their ends. Reading from cysteine to phenylalanine, the CDR3 counts 13 amino acids. The sequence is cut down to CDR3 DNA, 39 bases in frame from base 1. Based on the germline V gene, the CDR1 and CDR2 sequences are SNHLY and FYNNEI. At diagnosis, tumor, uninvolved tumor-adjacent lung and peripheral blood were collected and then preserved as a mix of FFPE and fresh-frozen material. For TCR repertoire profiling, the blood samples were analyzed as peripheral blood mononuclear cells. The immunoSEQ Assay was used to sequence TCR beta CDR3 regions from DNA. The study's own analysis went as follows. To compute T cell density, TCR beta template counts were normalized to usable DNA, which was estimated by amplifying housekeeping genes. Using the preseqR package, richness was estimated by extrapolating to 120,000 templates for tissue samples and 400,000 templates for PBMC samples. Clonality was taken to be one minus Pielou's evenness. To identify tissue-enriched TCRs, differential abundance testing was run on productive amino-acid clonotypes with a minimum total count of 5 and an alpha of 0.1. Repertoire overlap between compartments was quantified with the Jaccard Index and Morisita Overlap Index. TCR beta CDR3s were clustered by GLIPH together with public tetramer-defined viral CDR3s, and at least three viral sequences plus V-gene enrichment were required for viral motifs. TCRdb took this table from immuneACCESS and kept in-frame rearrangements with V and J called. Such tables lack part of the clones; where checked against another copy, unresolved V genes explain under half of the gap, and the rest is unexplained. V and J calls plus clone size are reproduced from that table; the DNA served to infer D and trimming. The sample contains tens of thousands of clones, around 82% of them found a single time. Roughly 33% of the sample is taken by the ten largest.

In this sample, this clone turned up a few times. Its antigen specificity is not known. The sample holds no much larger clone one base away, and base qualities are not on file. Broader findings and caveats from the paper: A median of around 57 of the top 100 tumor clones turned up in the paired uninvolved adjacent lung, and 25 to 30 of those clones also ranked among the top 100 of that same adjacent lung. Longer overall survival was associated with higher blood T cell density, whereas shorter survival was associated with higher adjacent-lung clonality. Because multi-region tumor sequencing was not performed, intratumor heterogeneity could not be ruled out. Because of the exploratory design, TCR variables were selected using unadjusted p-values without false-discovery rate correction. Uninvolved tumor-adjacent lung showed the highest T cell clonality, higher than tumor, which suggests more focused antigenic responses in the uninvolved tumor-adjacent lung.

This receptor was obtained from a male donor at least 60 years old with stage II squamous cell lung carcinoma. Sequencing was performed on peripheral blood, taken before any cancer treatment. The sequence is built from TRBV2 and TRBJ2-7; the D gene is unclear. CDR3 region: CASSEDSTYEQYF. The DNA sequence is as follows: TGTGCCAGCAGTGAAGATTCTACCTACGAGCAGTACTTC.